This entry concerns a single T cell receptor (beta chain). Original processing methods: How many nucleated cells were present was estimated from reference gene primer amplification. This table comes from immunoSEQ multiplex PCR, and its TCRdb copy is limited to in-frame clones, with some not included. V and J calls plus clone size are reproduced from that table; the DNA served to infer D and trimming. The profile covers 86,000 or so clones, with 90% to 95% appearing a single time and about 4.7% taken by the ten largest. The record originates from a study of blood T cell repertoires in COVID-19. Study-level background: The study drew acute and convalescent COVID-19 samples from the United States, Italy and Spain.

The receptor was derived from a human donor with active COVID-19. The donor label of this sample is uncertain. The sample taken for sequencing was peripheral blood.

DNA for the CDR3: TGCGCCAGCAGCCAAGAGGGGCTAGCGGGGTATAACGAGCAGTACTTC. This encodes CASSQEGLAGYNEQYF. This sequence joins TRBV4-1 and TRBJ2-7, with TRBD2 matching over 9 bases. The CDR3 extends over 16 amino acids. V shed 0 bases and J 5 bases; nucleotides not matched to a gene: 8. The germline gives CDR1 MGHRA, CDR2 YSYEKL.